This T cell receptor beta chain was profiled in a study of T cell responses to AZD1222 COVID-19 vaccine. Overall study findings and caveats: CD4 TCRs covered the whole spike, strongest at regions 160-218 and 743-854. Most donors were white British and more were female, and clonal diversity was possibly underestimated.

The CDR3 consists of 15 residues. Germline CDR1 is SGDLS and CDR2 is YYNGEE. Trimming left V 4 bases short and J 4 bases short, with 15 bases between. In the case of this clone: No antigen is known for it.

Sequencing was performed with immunoSEQ multiplex PCR; in TCRdb, only in-frame clones are kept and a portion is missing. The data show 95,000 to 150,000 clones, about 85% seen once. V and J are TRBV9 and TRBJ1-3; D not resolved. The specimen comprised peripheral blood, sampled 28 days after the second AZD1222 dose. The origin of this receptor is an adult who received the AZD1222 COVID-19 vaccine. The CDR3 spells CASSPRPGIGNTIYF. CDR3 nucleotides: TGTGCCAGCAGCCCCCGCCCGGGGATCGGAAACACCATATATTTT.